These 22 T cell receptor beta chains were sequenced from one sample in a study of cytomegalovirus exposure and HLA in healthy donors. Amplification used 60 Vbeta primers and 13 Jbeta primers. The table came from immunoSEQ multiplex PCR; TCRdb's copy has only in-frame clones and leaves some out. Of 150,000 to 200,000 clones listed, 80% to 85% are singletons. The specimen was PBMCs. The receptors were gathered from a woman aged 18 to 35 in good health and CMV-seronegative.

This clone came up once. The V and J genes are TRBV5-5 and TRBJ1-2, with 10 nucleotides matching TRBD1. This CDR3 has 14 amino acids. In germline, CDR1 is SGHKS, CDR2 YYEKEE (reference sequence). J gave up 8 bases and V 0 bases, and 4 bases lay outside the gene matches. Here the CDR3 reads CASSLDWTGGGYTF. CDR3 sequence (DNA): TGTGCCAGCAGCTTGGACTGGACAGGGGGAGGCTACACCTTC.

Concerning this clone itself: Other DNA sequences in the same sample also yield this CDR3. The V call is TRBV2, the J call TRBJ1-6; TRBD1 aligns across 8 bases. Germline CDR1 and CDR2: SNHLY and FYNNEI. V lost 2 bases to trimming and J lost 7 bases; unmatched junction nucleotides: 7. CDR3 length: 16 amino acids. The CDR3 region is CASSEPGQGRNSPLHF. The CDR3 DNA is TGTGCCAGCAGTGAACCCGGACAGGGTAGGAATTCACCCCTCCACTTT.

DNA for the CDR3: TGTGCCAGGGATTTGACAACTTCTAACTATGGCTACACCTTC. This translates into CARDLTTSNYGYTF. The chain carries TRBV2 and TRBJ1-2; D is undetermined. The CDR3 totals 14 residues. V lost 9 bases and J 0 bases, leaving 14 bases between the germline ends. The V gene's germline CDR1 is SNHLY and CDR2 FYNNEI.

The chain is built from TRBV15 and TRBJ2-7; 10 positions agree with TRBD1. After removal of 1 base from V and 5 bases from J, the junction contained 8 bases not matched to a gene. Germline V gene data show CDR1 as LNHNV and CDR2 as YYDKDF (reference sequence). The CDR3 spans 16 residues. CDR3 DNA: TGTGCCACCAGCAGAGGGGGGACAGGGGCCTTGGACGAGCAGTACTTC. Protein sequence: CATSRGGTGALDEQYF.

V is TRBV11-3 and J is TRBJ1-1, with a tentative D call TRBD1 (6 bases). This CDR3 contains 15 residues. Trimming pared 5 bases from V and 3 bases from J, leaving 16 bases between. Germline CDR1 is SGHNT and CDR2 is YENEEA. In nucleotides, the CDR3 is TGTGCCAGCAGCAAAGGGGGATTTGGGGACACTGAAGCTTTCTTT. It yields the protein CASSKGGFGDTEAFF. Together with reference TRBV11-3 and TRBJ1-1, the CDR3 gives the full variable domain: EAGVVQSPRYKIIEKKQPVAFWCNPISGHNTLYWYLQNLGQGPELLIRYENEEAVDDSQLPKDRFSAERLKGVDSTLKIQPAELGDSAVYLCASSKGGFGDTEAFFGQGTRLTVV.

The V gene is TRBV27, the J gene TRBJ2-3; 10 bases align to TRBD2. The CDR3 totals 19 residues. Germline-derived CDR1 and CDR2 are MNHEY and SMNVEV (reference sequence). Trimming at V came to 6 bases and at J to 3 bases, leaving 18 bases not matched to a gene. This CDR3 reads CASSLPRLAGRLGTDTQYF. CDR3 DNA sequence: TGTGCCAGCAGCCTCCCTCGACTAGCGGGCAGACTGGGGACAGATACGCAGTATTTT.

J is TRBJ2-7 and V is TRBV5-1, with 8 bases lining up with TRBD1. This CDR3 spans 16 amino acids. Germline CDR1 SGHRS, CDR2 YFSETQ. The V and J ends lost 4 bases and 0 bases, in that order; junction bases with no gene match: 9. CDR3 DNA: TGCGCCAGCAGCCTAGGACAGGGTAAGACCTCCTACGAGCAGTACTTC. This codes for CASSLGQGKTSYEQYF.

The rearrangement joins TRBV28 to TRBJ2-3; D is perhaps TRBD2 (5 bases). V lost 7 bases and J 0 bases, leaving 8 bases between the germline ends. The CDR3 is 13 residues long. Germline V CDR1 and CDR2: MDHEN, SYDVKM. The DNA of the CDR3 is TGTGCCAGCACCCGGACTAGCACAGATACGCAGTATTTT. This codes for CASTRTSTDTQYF.

This clone was seen a handful of times. The V gene is TRBV7-9, the J gene TRBJ1-2; D is unresolved. Germline-derived CDR1 and CDR2 are SEHNR and FQNEAQ (reference sequence). The length of the CDR3 is 16 residues. The V end was cut by 5 bases, the J end by 4 bases, with 20 bases between. The CDR3 loop is CASSPIRPGEGYGYTF. CDR3 nucleotide sequence: TGTGCCAGCAGCCCAATCCGACCTGGAGAGGGCTATGGCTACACCTTC.

The V gene is TRBV7-9, the J gene TRBJ2-1, with unresolved D. Germline V gene data show CDR1 as SEHNR and CDR2 as FQNEAQ (reference sequence). The V end was cut by 8 bases, the J end by 7 bases, with 9 bases between. This CDR3 has 11 residues. The CDR3: CASGVANEQFF. For the CDR3, the DNA is TGTGCCAGCGGAGTGGCAAATGAGCAGTTCTTC. The variable domain in full, with the rest retrieved from reference TRBV7-9 and TRBJ2-1, is DTGVSQNPRHKITKRGQNVTFRCDPISEHNRLYWYRQTLGQGPEFLTYFQNEAQLEKSRLLSDRFSAERPKGSFSTLEIQRTEQGDSAMYLCASGVANEQFFGPGTRLTVL.

This chain uses TRBV25-1 with TRBJ1-2, with TRBD1 matching over 7 bases. The CDR3 spans 13 residues. The V gene end was trimmed by 6 bases and the J gene end by 4 bases; junction bases not matched to a gene: 5. The germline V gene encodes CDR1 MGHDK and CDR2 SYGVNS. The CDR3 DNA is TGTGCCAGCAGCCCCGGGACAGTCTATGGCTACACCTTC. Translated, it gives CASSPGTVYGYTF.

This clone has just one count. The chain carries TRBV28 and TRBJ1-1; 7 bases agree with TRBD1. This CDR3 region has 14 residues. Germline values: CDR1 MDHEN, CDR2 SYDVKM. V was pared by 6 bases and J by 0 bases, with 4 bases of the junction left unmatched. The CDR3 loop is CASRRDSVNTEAFF. As DNA, the CDR3 is TGTGCCAGCAGGCGGGACAGTGTGAACACTGAAGCTTTCTTT.

The chain is built from TRBV6-5 and TRBJ1-4, with 8 bases that match TRBD1. This CDR3 comprises 15 residues. With 4 bases clipped from V and 8 bases from J, the junction kept 9 bases outside the gene matches. The germline V gene encodes CDR1 MNHEY and CDR2 SVGAGI. CDR3 DNA: TGTGCCAGCAGTTCCGAACAGGGGGTGGACGAAAAACTGTTTTTT. Protein product: CASSSEQGVDEKLFF.

CDR3 loop: CASSPRDVDNEQFF. The CDR3 DNA is TGCGCCAGCAGCCCCCGGGATGTAGACAATGAGCAGTTCTTC. This chain joins TRBV4-1 and TRBJ2-1, with a possible D match to TRBD2 (5 bases). V lost 4 bases and J 5 bases, leaving 12 bases between the germline ends. The germline gives CDR1 MGHRA, CDR2 YSYEKL. The CDR3 consists of 14 residues.

The V gene is TRBV7-2, the J gene TRBJ2-3; 8 bases match TRBD1. The germline V gene has CDR1 SGHTA and CDR2 FQGNSA. With 5 bases clipped from V and 6 bases from J, the junction kept 13 bases outside the gene matches. The CDR3 spans 16 residues. CDR3 loop: CASSQGAGNPRDTQYF. CDR3 DNA sequence: TGTGCCAGCAGCCAGGGGGCCGGGAACCCACGCGATACGCAGTATTTT.

J is TRBJ2-3 and V is TRBV6-4, with TRBD2 matching over 10 bases. Germline CDR1 and CDR2: MRHNA and SNTAGT. The CDR3 runs 15 residues. V was pared by 8 bases and J by 4 bases, with 9 bases of the junction left unmatched. The CDR3 DNA follows: TGTGCCAGCGGACGCAGCGGGGGGGCCCCAGATACGCAGTATTTT. It translates to CASGRSGGAPDTQYF.

Notes on this clone: The junction does not match germline at one end; this may be a read error. V is TRBV18 and J is TRBJ1-1; no reliable D call. The CDR3 length is 15 residues. The germline V gene encodes CDR1 KGHSH and CDR2 LQKENI. CDR3 nucleotides: TGTGCCAGCTCGCCACCCCAGTCCATGAACACTGAAGCTTTCTTT. Encoded protein: CASSPPQSMNTEAFF.

This chain's CDR3 is CSVVGGIYEQYF. The CDR3 bases are TGCAGCGTTGTTGGGGGGATCTACGAGCAGTACTTC. This rearrangement joins TRBV29-1 to TRBJ2-5; D perhaps matches TRBD2 (6 bases). Judging by the DNA end, TRBJ2-7 fits better; the J call may be wrong. The germline gives CDR1 SQVTM, CDR2 ANQGSEA. CDR3 size: 12 residues.

CDR3 bases: TGCGCCAGCAGTGACTTCGGGACTAGCGGTTTTGCAGATACGCAGTATTTT. Translation gives CASSDFGTSGFADTQYF. J is TRBJ2-3 and V is TRBV10-1; TRBD2 matches at 11 bases. V was pared by 3 bases and J by 4 bases, with 9 bases of the junction left unmatched. CDR1 and CDR2 (germline): WNHNN, SYGVQD (reference sequence). The CDR3 spans 17 residues.

The chain has TRBV28 and TRBJ1-5; TRBD1 aligns across 7 bases. Looked up from germline, CDR1 is MDHEN and CDR2 is SYDVKM. V shed 4 bases, J shed 11 bases, and the junction held 20 bases outside the gene matches. The CDR3 runs to 17 residues. CDR3 bases: TGTGCCAGCAGTTCCTTCGTCACGACAGGGCCTCAAAGGTCCCAGCATTTT. This encodes CASSSFVTTGPQRSQHF.

This clone was recorded only once. The CDR3 reads CASSERSINSGELFF. CDR3 DNA sequence: TGTGCCAGCAGTGAGAGGTCGATTAATTCCGGGGAGCTGTTTTTT. V and J are TRBV6-1 and TRBJ2-2; D is uncertain. This CDR3 is 15 amino acids long. V was cut by 3 bases and J by 6 bases, with 14 bases left in between. Germline V gene data show CDR1 as MNHNS and CDR2 as SASEGT.

This clone was seen a handful of times. The V gene is TRBV7-2, the J gene TRBJ2-5, with a weak D call TRBD2 (5 bases). The CDR3 extends over 13 amino acids. V lost 4 bases and J 4 bases, leaving 10 bases between the germline ends. CDR1 SGHTA and CDR2 FQGNSA come from the germline V gene. The CDR3 reads CASSYPTIETQYF. The CDR3 nucleotides are TGTGCCAGCAGCTACCCGACTATAGAGACCCAGTACTTC.